This section outlines one TCR beta chain sequence together with its context. The data originate from a study of blood T cell repertoires in COVID-19. Study-level information: The United States, Italy and Spain supplied acute and convalescent COVID-19 samples.

Participants were aged about 18 to 89 years from around 26 US areas. Allocation to cohorts depended on clinical history reported by the participants. V trimming: 4 bases; J trimming: 0 bases; junction bases outside the gene matches: 3. The CDR3 extends over 14 amino acids. Germline assignment: CDR1 LNHDA and CDR2 SQIVND (reference sequence). Original handling: Amplification from reference gene primers served as the basis for estimated nucleated cell counts. The repertoire was sequenced with immunoSEQ multiplex PCR; TCRdb's copy has only in-frame clones and lacks some. Clone size and V and J calls were adopted from that table, with D and trimming inferred from the DNA. Of some 300,000 clones detected, about 90% appear once; the ten largest clones hold roughly a tenth.

The TCR was taken from a woman aged 25 to 45 who had recovered from COVID-19. The genes are TRBV19 and TRBJ2-7; TRBD2 agrees at 7 bases. Sequencing was carried out using PBMCs or T cells enriched from blood (not recorded which). The CDR3 nucleotides are TGTGCCAGTAGTAGAGCGGGAAACTCCTACGAGCAGTACTTC. Translating it yields CASSRAGNSYEQYF.